These T cell receptor beta chains were read from a single sample in a study of CXCR3-negative and CXCR3-positive naive CD8 T cells. TCRdb processed the 5' RACE reads again and assigns one entry to each CDR3 protein, with no DNA. The listing contains over 95,000 distinct CDR3 sequences. The sequencing sample was made of naive CXCR3+ CD8+ T cells from blood. These receptors were obtained from a human donor in good health. Some clones in this sample may be carry-over from other donors' samples. Each CDR3 is given with its conserved first and last residue. The order of the fields is J gene, CDR3 length, V gene, CDR3 protein.

j_gene: TRBJ2-5
len: 14
v_gene: TRBV28
CDR3aa: CASSFKGGQETQYF

j_gene: TRBJ1-5
len: 21
v_gene: TRBV23-1
CDR3aa: CASSQSLPQGKGAWVDQPQHF

j_gene: TRBJ1-1
len: 16
v_gene: TRBV11-2
CDR3aa: CASSLVFSGTHTEAFF

j_gene: TRBJ1-1
len: 12
v_gene: TRBV2
CDR3aa: CASEGGSTEAFF

j_gene: TRBJ1-2
len: 16
v_gene: TRBV7-2
CDR3aa: CASSLGLGDRIYGYTF

j_gene: TRBJ1-2
len: 16
v_gene: TRBV2
CDR3aa: CASKATGPVFNYGYTF

j_gene: TRBJ2-7
len: 15
v_gene: TRBV27
CDR3aa: CASSLRRESSYEQYF

j_gene: TRBJ2-3
len: 13
v_gene: TRBV28
CDR3aa: CASSPVRTDTQYF

j_gene: TRBJ2-5
len: 19
v_gene: TRBV7-8
CDR3aa: CASSLAWDGGRGVGETQYF

j_gene: TRBJ2-3
len: 14
v_gene: TRBV30
CDR3aa: CAWSESSSTDTQYF

j_gene: TRBJ2-1
len: 19
v_gene: TRBV7-2
CDR3aa: CASSSQALLAAGAYNEQFF

j_gene: TRBJ2-5
len: 14
v_gene: TRBV10-3
CDR3aa: CAISEIGTLETQYF

j_gene: TRBJ2-1
len: 16
v_gene: TRBV23-1
CDR3aa: CASSGRDSSTPDEQFF

j_gene: TRBJ2-1
len: 14
v_gene: TRBV24-1
CDR3aa: CATSVYTSYNEQFF

j_gene: TRBJ2-1
len: 15
v_gene: TRBV9
CDR3aa: CASSPDRVRNNEQFF

j_gene: TRBJ2-5
len: 18
v_gene: TRBV12-3/TRBV12-4
CDR3aa: CASRLSGATRVLGETQYF

j_gene: TRBJ2-1
len: 15
v_gene: TRBV5-1
CDR3aa: CASSWTSGGINEQFF

j_gene: TRBJ2-5
len: 15
v_gene: TRBV4-1
CDR3aa: CASSPAEWEQETQYF

j_gene: TRBJ2-7
len: 14
v_gene: TRBV28
CDR3aa: CASCLTPLGIEQYF

j_gene: TRBJ2-7
len: 13
v_gene: TRBV20-1
CDR3aa: CSAQDGSSYEQYF

j_gene: TRBJ2-5
len: 14
v_gene: TRBV7-9
CDR3aa: CASSFTESPETQYF

j_gene: TRBJ2-3
len: 13
v_gene: TRBV28
CDR3aa: CASSSIGGDTQYF

j_gene: TRBJ1-2
len: 12
v_gene: TRBV29-1
CDR3aa: CSVDAGLYGYTF

j_gene: TRBJ1-5
len: 15
v_gene: TRBV4-3
CDR3aa: CASSQDRYSNQPQHF

j_gene: TRBJ2-7
len: 14
v_gene: TRBV29-1
CDR3aa: CSVEATGVSYEQYF

j_gene: TRBJ2-6
len: 15
v_gene: TRBV28
CDR3aa: CASSLGGDWANVLTF

j_gene: TRBJ2-5
len: 17
v_gene: TRBV15
CDR3aa: CATSGEGGYPDQETQYF

j_gene: TRBJ2-1
len: 17
v_gene: TRBV11-2
CDR3aa: CASSLRLADSSYNEQFF

j_gene: TRBJ1-2
len: 15
v_gene: TRBV20-1
CDR3aa: CSARDDRANNYGYTF

j_gene: TRBJ2-2
len: 14
v_gene: TRBV12-3/TRBV12-4
CDR3aa: CASKSSGHTGELFF

j_gene: TRBJ2-7
len: 14
v_gene: TRBV29-1
CDR3aa: CSVEGAGGPYEQYF

j_gene: TRBJ2-1
len: 16
v_gene: TRBV19
CDR3aa: CASSKPGQGAYNEQFF

j_gene: TRBJ2-3
len: 16
v_gene: TRBV4-2
CDR3aa: CASRLEASPSEGTQYF

j_gene: TRBJ2-2
len: 14
v_gene: TRBV14
CDR3aa: CASSTGVSSGELFF

j_gene: TRBJ1-1
len: 14
v_gene: TRBV28
CDR3aa: CASSSTGVNTEAFF

j_gene: TRBJ2-5
len: 11
v_gene: TRBV4-2
CDR3aa: CASRDGETQYF

j_gene: TRBJ2-3
len: 14
v_gene: TRBV27
CDR3aa: CATAGGISTDTQYF

j_gene: TRBJ2-1
len: 15
v_gene: TRBV12-3/TRBV12-4
CDR3aa: CASSLRQYSYNEQFF

j_gene: TRBJ2-7
len: 14
v_gene: TRBV28
CDR3aa: CASNKGFGIDEQYF

j_gene: TRBJ2-2
len: 15
v_gene: TRBV4-3
CDR3aa: CASRLGDRSIGELFF